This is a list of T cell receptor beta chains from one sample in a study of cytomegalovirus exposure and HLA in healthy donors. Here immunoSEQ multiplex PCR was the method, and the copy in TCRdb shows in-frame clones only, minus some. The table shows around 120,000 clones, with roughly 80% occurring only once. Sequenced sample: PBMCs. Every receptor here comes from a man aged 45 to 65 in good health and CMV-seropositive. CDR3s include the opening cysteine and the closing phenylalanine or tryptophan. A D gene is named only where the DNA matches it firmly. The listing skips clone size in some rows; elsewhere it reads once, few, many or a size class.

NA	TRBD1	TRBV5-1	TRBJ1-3	CASSTSGTGDHTIYF	TGCGCCAGCAGCACTTCCGGGACAGGGGATCACACCATATATTTT
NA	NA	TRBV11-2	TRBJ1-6	CASSPRTGTNSPLHF	TGTGCCAGCAGCCCACGAACAGGGACGAATTCACCCCTCCACTTT
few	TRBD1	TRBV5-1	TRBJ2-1	CASSGDRGTYNEQFF	TGCGCCAGCAGCGGGGACAGGGGGACCTACAATGAGCAGTTCTTC
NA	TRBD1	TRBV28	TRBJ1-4	CASRGGITGGPYGNEKLFF	TGTGCCAGCAGAGGGGGAATCACAGGGGGGCCCTATGGTAATGAAAAACTGTTTTTT
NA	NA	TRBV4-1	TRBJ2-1	CASSQARSGTEQFF	TGCGCCAGCAGCCAAGCACGTTCCGGGACAGAGCAGTTCTTC
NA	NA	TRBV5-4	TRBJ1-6	CASSSGGTYNSPLHF	TGTGCCAGCAGCTCGGGGGGGACCTATAATTCACCCCTCCACTTT
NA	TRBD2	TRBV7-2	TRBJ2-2	CASNLDPAGGNTGELFF	TGTGCCAGCAATCTAGACCCAGCGGGAGGAAACACCGGGGAGCTGTTTTTT
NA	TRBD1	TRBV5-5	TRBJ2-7	CASSLAFGTGEGEQYF	TGTGCCAGCAGCTTGGCCTTCGGGACAGGGGAAGGCGAGCAGTACTTC
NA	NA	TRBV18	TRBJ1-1	CASSPQPAQVWIF	TGTGCCAGCTCACCACAGCCTGCTCAGGTATGGATCTTT
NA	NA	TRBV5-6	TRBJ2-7	CASSLAGTAGAYYEQYF	TGTGCCAGCAGCTTGGCCGGCACTGCGGGCGCGTACTACGAGCAGTACTTC
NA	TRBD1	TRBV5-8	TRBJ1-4	CASSGRDRANEKLFF	TGTGCCAGCAGCGGAAGGGACAGGGCTAATGAAAAACTGTTTTTT
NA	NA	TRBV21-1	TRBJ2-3	CASSKYWTVRVSTDTQYF	TGTGCCAGCAGCAAATACTGGACGGTGAGGGTCAGCACAGATACGCAGTATTTT
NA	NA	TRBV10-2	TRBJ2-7	CASSESRGRGAGEQYF	TGCGCCAGCAGTGAGTCCCGGGGACGGGGGGCCGGGGAGCAGTACTTC
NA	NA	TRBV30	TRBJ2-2	CAWSLRGPGELFF	TGTGCCTGGAGCCTCAGGGGCCCCGGGGAGCTGTTTTTT
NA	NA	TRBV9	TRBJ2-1	CASSGASETPIEPRGYNEQFF	TGTGCCAGCAGCGGGGCCTCGGAGACTCCCATTGAACCCCGGGGGTACAATGAGCAGTTCTTC
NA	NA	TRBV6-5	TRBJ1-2	CASSYGGRANYGYTF	TGTGCCAGCAGTTACGGGGGCAGGGCTAACTATGGCTACACCTTC
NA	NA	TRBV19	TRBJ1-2	CASQQAQGTYGYTF	TGTGCCAGCCAACAAGCACAGGGAACCTATGGCTACACCTTC
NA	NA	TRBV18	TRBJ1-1	CASSLNGEWVGNTEAFF	TGTGCCAGCTCCCTAAACGGGGAGTGGGTCGGGAACACTGAAGCTTTCTTT
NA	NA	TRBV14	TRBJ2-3	CASSQEHRVADTQYF	TGTGCCAGCAGCCAAGAACACAGGGTGGCAGATACGCAGTATTTT
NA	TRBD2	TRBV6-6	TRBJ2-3	CASSLPKRGGTDTQYF	TGTGCCAGCAGTCTCCCCAAGCGGGGGGGTACAGATACGCAGTATTTT
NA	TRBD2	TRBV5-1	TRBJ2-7	CASSLMTSGDTKEQYF	TGCGCCAGCAGCCTAATGACTAGCGGGGATACGAAGGAGCAGTACTTC
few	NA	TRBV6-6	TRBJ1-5	CASSYSKTYSNQPQHF	TGTGCCAGCAGTTACTCGAAGACTTATAGCAATCAGCCCCAGCATTTT
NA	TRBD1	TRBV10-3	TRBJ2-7	CATMGQGALNYEQYF	TGTGCCACCATGGGACAGGGGGCTTTAAACTACGAGCAGTACTTC
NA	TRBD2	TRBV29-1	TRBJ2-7	CSVVVPGLAGTWEQYF	TGCAGCGTTGTGGTCCCGGGGCTAGCGGGGACGTGGGAGCAGTACTTC
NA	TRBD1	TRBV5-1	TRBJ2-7	CASSHGTENSYEQYF	TGCGCCAGCAGCCACGGGACAGAGAATTCCTACGAGCAGTACTTC
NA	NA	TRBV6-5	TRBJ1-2	CASSYAESYGYTF	TGTGCCAGCAGTTACGCGGAGTCCTATGGCTACACCTTC
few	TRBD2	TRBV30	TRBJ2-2	CAYRGTSVLSGELFF	TGTGCCTACCGCGGGACTAGCGTTTTATCCGGGGAGCTGTTTTTT
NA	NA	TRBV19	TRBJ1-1	CASSGRTSNTEAFF	TGTGCCAGTAGTGGTAGGACATCTAACACTGAAGCTTTCTTT
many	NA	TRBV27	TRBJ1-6	CASSLSRASYSPLHF	TGTGCCAGCAGTTTATCTCGAGCTTCCTACTCACCCCTCCACTTT
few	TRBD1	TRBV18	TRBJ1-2	CASSPMGQGANPGYTF	TGTGCCAGCTCACCGATGGGACAGGGGGCGAATCCTGGCTACACCTTC
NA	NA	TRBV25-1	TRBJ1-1	CASSESGRGHLNTEAFF	TGTGCCAGCAGTGAATCAGGCAGGGGACACCTAAACACTGAAGCTTTCTTT
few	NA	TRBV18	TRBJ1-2	CASSHRDTDGYTF	TGTGCCAGCTCACACAGGGACACCGATGGCTACACCTTC
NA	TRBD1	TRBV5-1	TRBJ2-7	CASSLVPGQVYEQYF	TGCGCCAGCAGCTTGGTTCCGGGACAGGTCTACGAGCAGTACTTC
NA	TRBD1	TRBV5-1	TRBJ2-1	CASSVGQGWNEQFF	TGCGCCAGCAGCGTGGGACAGGGGTGGAATGAGCAGTTCTTC
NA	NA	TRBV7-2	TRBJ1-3	CASNKLTGDGNTIYF	TGTGCCAGCAACAAACTGACGGGGGATGGAAACACCATATATTTT
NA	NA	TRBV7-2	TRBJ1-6	CASSLRMEGWNSPLHF	TGTGCCAGCAGCTTAAGGATGGAGGGATGGAATTCACCCCTCCACTTT
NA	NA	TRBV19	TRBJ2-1	CATKGGGYNEQFF	TGTGCCACCAAGGGTGGGGGGTACAATGAGCAGTTCTTC
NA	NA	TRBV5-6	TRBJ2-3	CASSLAGQATDTQYF	TGTGCCAGCAGCTTGGCCGGCCAGGCCACAGATACGCAGTATTTT
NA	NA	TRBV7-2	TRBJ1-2	CASSSNYGYTF	TGTGCCAGCAGCTCAAACTATGGCTACACCTTC
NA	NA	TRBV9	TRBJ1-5	CASSVGPTSNQPQHF	TGTGCCAGCAGCGTTGGGCCTACTAGCAATCAGCCCCAGCATTTT
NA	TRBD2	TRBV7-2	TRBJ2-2	CASSRTSGGRNTGELFF	TGTGCCAGCAGCCGGACTAGCGGGGGCAGGAACACCGGGGAGCTGTTTTTT
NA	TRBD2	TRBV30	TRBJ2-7	CAWSPELAGIYEQYF	TGTGCCTGGAGTCCCGAACTAGCGGGAATCTACGAGCAGTACTTC
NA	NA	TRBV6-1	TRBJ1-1	CASSGSQLFNTEAFF	TGTGCCAGCAGTGGGTCACAGCTTTTCAACACTGAAGCTTTCTTT
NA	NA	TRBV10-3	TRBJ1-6	CATKTRQVGDSPLHF	TGTGCCACCAAGACCAGACAGGTTGGGGATTCACCCCTCCACTTT
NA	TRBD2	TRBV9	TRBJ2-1	CASSVTSGRNNEQFF	TGTGCCAGCAGCGTTACTAGCGGGAGGAACAATGAGCAGTTCTTC
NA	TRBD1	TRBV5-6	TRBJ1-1	CASSLAGTGVILSFF	TGTGCCAGCAGCTTGGCCGGGACAGGGGTAATATTGTCTTTCTTT
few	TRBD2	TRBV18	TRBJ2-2	CASSPNSPGLANTGELFF	TGTGCCAGCTCACCAAATAGCCCTGGACTAGCAAACACCGGGGAGCTGTTTTTT
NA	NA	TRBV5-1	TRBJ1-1	CASSDLRKNTEAFF	TGCGCCAGTTCCGACCTCAGGAAGAACACTGAAGCTTTCTTT
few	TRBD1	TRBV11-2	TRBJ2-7	CASSLRDRQSLSYEQYF	TGTGCCAGCAGCCTCCGGGACAGACAAAGTCTGTCCTACGAGCAGTACTTC
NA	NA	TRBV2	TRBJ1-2	CASIVSVRPYGYTF	TGTGCCAGCATAGTCTCAGTCAGGCCTTATGGCTACACCTTC
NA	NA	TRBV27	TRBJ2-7	CASALQGRPDYEQYF	TGTGCCAGCGCATTACAGGGCCGACCAGATTACGAGCAGTACTTC
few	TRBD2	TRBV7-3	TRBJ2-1	CASSLRAGGYNEQFF	TGTGCCAGCAGCTTAAGAGCGGGGGGGTACAATGAGCAGTTCTTC
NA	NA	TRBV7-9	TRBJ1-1	CASSLITGNTEAFF	TGTGCCAGCAGCTTGATTACGGGGAACACTGAAGCTTTCTTT
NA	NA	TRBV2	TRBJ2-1	CASAAGRGIISFEQFF	TGTGCCAGCGCCGCTGGGCGGGGAATTATTTCTTTTGAGCAGTTCTTC
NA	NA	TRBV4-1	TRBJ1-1	CASSPQPQIQLNTEAFF	TGCGCCAGCAGCCCTCAGCCCCAAATACAGTTGAACACTGAAGCTTTCTTT
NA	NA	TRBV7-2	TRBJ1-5	CASSPWVGSQLSNQPQHF	TGTGCCAGCAGCCCCTGGGTGGGCAGTCAACTTAGCAATCAGCCCCAGCATTTT
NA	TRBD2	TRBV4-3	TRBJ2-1	CASSQTRTSGYNEQFF	TGCGCCAGCAGCCAAACTCGGACTAGCGGTTACAATGAGCAGTTCTTC
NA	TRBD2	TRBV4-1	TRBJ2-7	CASSQGGGGSGSPYEQYF	TGCGCCAGCAGCCAAGGGGGTGGGGGTAGCGGGAGTCCCTACGAGCAGTACTTC
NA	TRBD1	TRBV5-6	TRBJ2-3	CASSLLGELGQGKTDTQYF	TGTGCCAGCAGCTTGTTGGGTGAATTGGGACAGGGTAAAACAGATACGCAGTATTTT
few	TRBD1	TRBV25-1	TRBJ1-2	CASSRGHGYTF	TGTGCCAGCAGTAGGGGGCATGGCTACACCTTC